These 25 T cell receptor delta chains originate from one sample sequenced in a study of γδ T cells in repeated Plasmodium falciparum infection. TCRdb re-processed the multiplex PCR reads using CATT. This sample carries 85,000 to 90,000 delta-chain clones, roughly 1.4% of them seen once, and the ten largest clones take around 8.3%. Flow sorting of PBMC yielded separate Vgamma9/Vdelta2+ and Vdelta2-negative gammadelta T cell populations for bulk repertoire analysis. The sequenced sample consisted of gamma-delta T cells from blood. These receptors all stem from a pool of human donors (malaria-infected and uninfected, not separated).

This clone came up a few times. The protein in TCRdb stems from a much larger clone and differs at residue 9 from this DNA's translation, likely a read error; here the protein is translated from the DNA. The sample carries other DNA sequences with the same CDR3. The chain has TRDV1 and TRDJ1; a possible D gene is TRDD2 (5 bases). CDR1 is TSWWSYY, CDR2 QGS, per germline. The CDR3 is 15 amino acids. V was pared by 6 bases and J by 0 bases, with 14 bases between. The CDR3 nucleotides are TGTGCTCTTGGTGGCCCCTACACGTACACCGATAAACTCATCTTT. It codes for CALGGPYTYTDKLIF.

Points on this clone: TCRdb shows a much larger clone's protein in place of this DNA's translation, and the two differ at residue 12, likely through a read error; the protein shown is translated from the DNA. The chain combines TRDV2 with TRDJ1, with TRDD3 as a possible D gene (6 bases). TCRdb supplies no J gene; here it was assigned by aligning the nucleotide sequence to germline. CDR3 length: 15 amino acids. Germline loops: CDR1 GEAIGNYY, CDR2 EKD. The CDR3, as DNA: TGTGCCTGTGACCCCCTTCTGGGGTTCACCGATAGACTCATCTTT. Its translation: CACDPLLGFTDRLIF.

On this clone: TCRdb assigns this DNA the protein of a much larger clone, which departs from its translation at residue 10; this likely reflects a read error, and the protein shown comes from translating the DNA. The chain uses TRDV2 and TRDJ3; 10 bases are shared with TRDD3. Per germline, CDR1 GEAIGNYY and CDR2 EKD. V shed 1 base, J shed 2 bases, and the junction held 10 bases outside the gene matches. This CDR3 comprises 20 residues. The CDR3 nucleotides read TGTGCCTGTGACACGACTGGGGGATTCCAGGGAGCCTGGGACACCCGACAGATGTTTTTC. It translates to CACDTTGGFQGAWDTRQMFF.

As to this clone: The amino acid sequence in TCRdb belongs to a much larger clone and departs from this DNA's translation at residue 6, likely a sequencing read error; the sequence shown is translated from the DNA. The chain's CDR3 is CALGWRNTLQYADKLIF. The CDR3 DNA reads TGTGCTCTTGGCTGGAGGAACACCCTTCAGTACGCCGATAAACTCATCTTT. The J gene is TRDJ1, the V gene TRDV1, with D possibly being TRDD2 (5 bases). The J gene, absent from TCRdb, was called here by matching the DNA to germline. V was trimmed by 6 bases and J by 3 bases, leaving 23 bases between them. CDR3 length equals 17 residues. Germline CDR1 is TSWWSYY and CDR2 is QGS.

This clone was detected many times. The chain is built from TRDV1 and TRDJ1, with 13 bases fitting TRDD3. Trimming at V came to 0 bases and at J to 3 bases, leaving 25 bases not matched to a gene. CDR1 and CDR2 from the germline V gene are TSWWSYY and QGS. The CDR3 extends over 24 amino acids. CDR3 residues: CALGELLPGEELELGDTGSDKLIF. CDR3 nucleotides: TGTGCTCTTGGGGAACTCCTACCGGGCGAGGAGCTCGAACTGGGGGATACGGGATCCGATAAACTCATCTTT.

This clone showed up just a few times. This likely stems from a read error, as it lies one base from a far larger clone. The same CDR3 is also encoded by other DNA sequences in this sample. The V gene is TRDV1, the J gene TRDJ1; TRDD3 aligns across 12 bases. TCRdb does not report a J gene; here it was assigned by matching the DNA to germline references. The CDR3 extends over 19 amino acids. The germline V gene has CDR1 TSWWSYY and CDR2 QGS. The CDR3 region has the DNA TGCGCTCTTGCCCTACTCGGGACTGGGGGATACCTGTACACCGATAAACTCATCTTT. Residues: CALALLGTGGYLYTDKLIF.

By sample share, this clone is medium-sized (0.01 to 0.1%). The same CDR3 arises from other DNA sequences in this sample as well. The CDR3 coding sequence is TGTGCCTGTGACAGTCTGGGGGATACATCCGATAAACTCATCTTT. Translation gives CACDSLGDTSDKLIF. J is TRDJ1 and V is TRDV2; 11 nucleotides agree with TRDD3. V shed 2 bases and J 3 bases; nucleotides not matched to a gene: 4. CDR3 length equals 15 residues. Germline V gives CDR1 GEAIGNYY, CDR2 EKD.

This clone was recorded a few times. A far bigger clonotype differs at one base, so this is likely a read error. Additional DNA sequences in this sample encode the identical CDR3. The V gene is listed as TRDV1; no J gene was called; TRDD3 reflects the table's D call only, with no check against the DNA. In germline, CDR1 is TSWWSYY, CDR2 QGS. The CDR3 extends over 21 amino acids. CDR3 nucleotides: TGTGCTCTTGGGGAACGGCTACTCTGGTCTGACGCCCCTCGGAGGACCGATAAGCTCATCTTT. Translation gives CALGERLLWSDAPRRTDKLIF.

This clone was observed a few times. TCRdb lists the protein of a much larger clone for this DNA, which differs at residue 3, so this is likely a read error; the protein given here is translated from the DNA itself. The genes are TRDV2 and TRDJ1, with a weak D call TRDD3 (6 bases). TCRdb lists no J gene, so it was determined here by aligning the DNA to germline. In germline, CDR1 is GEAIGNYY, CDR2 EKD. The CDR3 loop spans 16 amino acids. Between the trimmed V and J ends, which lost 9 bases and 3 bases, there was a span of 25 bases. The DNA of the CDR3 is TGTGCCCGTGGTTCTACTGGGACCCTCGGTGCCGATAAACTCATCTTT. Translation gives CARGSTGTLGADKLIF.

Regarding this clone: It is likely a read error: a sequence one base away is far more abundant. The same CDR3 also results from other DNA sequences found in this sample. This chain uses TRDV1 with TRDJ1, with D tentatively TRDD2 or TRDD3 (9 bases each). The CDR3 runs to 23 residues. Trimming removed 0 bases at V and 0 bases at J, with 32 bases between. The germline CDR1 and CDR2 sequences are TSWWSYY and QGS. This CDR3 reads CALGELAAPFLQNPGGYTDKLIF. CDR3 nucleotides: TGTGCTCTTGGGGAACTGGCGGCCCCCTTCCTACAAAATCCTGGGGGATACACCGATAAACTCATCTTT.

There are a few counts of this clone. The TCRdb record carries a much larger clone's protein, which differs from this DNA's translation at residue 10; a read error is the likely cause, and the protein listed here is the DNA translation. The chain employs TRDV2 and TRDJ1, with 9 bases fitting TRDD3. No J segment appears in TCRdb, so it was assigned here by matching the sequence to germline. Germline loops: CDR1 GEAIGNYY, CDR2 EKD. This CDR3 contains 15 residues. J gave up 3 bases and V 7 bases, and 11 bases lay outside the gene matches. In DNA, the CDR3 is TGTGCCTGCAATACTGGGGGACATTACGCCGATAAACTCATCTTT. Its protein is CACNTGGHYADKLIF.

As concerns this clone: A far bigger clonotype differs at one base, so this is likely a read error. Different DNA sequences within this sample yield the same CDR3. The J gene went uncalled, whereas the V gene is TRDV2; no DNA check was done on the table's D call, TRDD3. Germline V CDR1 and CDR2: GEAIGNYY, EKD. The CDR3 covers 22 residues. CDR3 in DNA: TGTGCCTGTGACAGCCTGACTGGGGGGGACTCTGCAACTCTCAGCGTACCCGATAAACTCATCTTC. Translating gives CACDSLTGGDSATLSVPDKLIF.

A word on this clone: At one boundary the junction diverges from the germline segment, which might be a read error. The CDR3 protein is CALGEMIPQRGYVFFNTDKLIF. The CDR3 DNA follows: TGTGCTCTTGGGGAAATGATTCCGCAAAGGGGATACGTTTTCTTCAACACTGATAAACTCATCTTT. This chain links TRDV1 with TRDJ1, with 9 positions matching TRDD3. In the absence of a J gene in TCRdb, the DNA was matched to germline to assign it here. The CDR3 totals 22 residues. Germline assignment: CDR1 TSWWSYY and CDR2 QGS.

On this clone: This likely reflects a read error, since a far larger clone is one base away. Other DNA variants within this sample encode the same CDR3. The chain combines TRDV1 with TRDJ1, with TRDD3 as a possible D gene (6 bases). TCRdb supplies no J gene; here it was assigned by aligning the nucleotide sequence to germline. The germline V gene encodes CDR1 TSWWSYY and CDR2 QGS. The CDR3 contains 17 residues. This CDR3 reads CALGAEGGTPGTDKLIF. In DNA form, the CDR3 reads TGTGCCCTTGGGGCCGAAGGGGGGACCCCGGGTACCGATAAACTCATCTTT.

Of note for this clone: TCRdb records a much larger clone's protein for this DNA, with a difference at residue 19 that likely arises from a read error; the protein given is the translation of the DNA. The rearrangement joins TRDV1 to TRDJ1, with 7 bases aligning to TRDD2. TCRdb supplies no J gene; here it was assigned by aligning the nucleotide sequence to germline. V dropped 0 bases and J dropped 3; count of bases not matched to a gene: 31. CDR1 and CDR2 from the germline V gene are TSWWSYY and QGS. CDR3 length: 24 residues. The CDR3 DNA reads as TGTGCTCTTGGGGAACTCAATCTTTCCTACTTACTCCATTACCCCCCCTCGTACGCCGATAAACTCATCTTT. This codes for CALGELNLSYLLHYPPSYADKLIF.

This clone occurred many times. TCRdb attributes to this sequence the protein of a much larger clone, which differs from the DNA translation at residue 10; a read error is likely, and the protein displayed is translated from the DNA. The J gene is TRDJ1, the V gene TRDV2, with 7 bases matching TRDD3. TCRdb lists no J gene, so it was determined here by aligning the DNA to germline. V shed 0 bases and J 2 bases; nucleotides not matched to a gene: 20. This CDR3 region has 20 residues. The V gene's germline CDR1 is GEAIGNYY and CDR2 EKD. CDR3 nucleotides: TGTGCCTGTGACACCGGGGGTCTGGGGGTACGCTCCGAGAAAACCGATAAACTCATCTTT. It encodes CACDTGGLGVRSEKTDKLIF.

This clone was seen a handful of times. Only one base separates this from a far larger clonotype, so it likely reflects a read error. Other DNA sequences in this sample translate to the same CDR3. This sequence joins TRDV2 and TRDJ1; tentatively, D is TRDD2 (5 bases). Matching the DNA to germline supplied the J gene, which TCRdb does not give. The CDR3 length is 15 residues. The V gene's germline CDR1 is GEAIGNYY and CDR2 EKD. Trimming stripped 3 bases from V and 3 bases from J, with 16 bases between. The CDR3 sequence: CACDPLLLRADKLIF. The CDR3 DNA is TGTGCCTGTGACCCTCTTCTCCTAAGGGCCGATAAACTCATCTTT.

As for this clone: This likely reflects a read error, since a far larger clone is one base away. Other DNA variants within this sample encode the same CDR3. The chain links TRDV1 to TRDJ1; 12 bases agree with TRDD3. This CDR3 has 19 residues. From germline, CDR1 is TSWWSYY and CDR2 QGS. V lost 3 bases and J lost 5; bases outside the gene matches: 16. In nucleotides, the CDR3 is TGTGCTCTTGGGGAGCAAGTACTGGGGGATACCTATGCAGGGGATAAACTCATCTTT. It codes for CALGEQVLGDTYAGDKLIF.

With respect to this clone: A much larger clone lies a single base off, so this may be a read error. V is TRDV1 and J is TRDJ1, with D tentatively TRDD3 (6 bases). V was trimmed by 1 base and J by 8 bases, leaving 17 bases between them. Per the germline V gene, CDR1 is TSWWSYY and CDR2 is QGS. CDR3 length: 15 residues. The CDR3 DNA follows: TGTGCTCTTGGGGAACATTCTAGGGGATCATACAAACTCATCTTT. Encoded protein: CALGEHSRGSYKLIF.

Ten or more counts support this clone. The chain is built from TRDV1 and TRDJ1; maybe TRDD3 (6 bases). V was clipped by 1 base and J by 8 bases, with 26 bases between them. The CDR3 runs 18 residues. The germline CDR1 and CDR2 sequences are TSWWSYY and QGS. The CDR3 region is CALGEPPGAFGFQLKLIF. Written as DNA, the CDR3 is TGTGCTCTTGGGGAACCCCCTGGGGCATTCGGGTTCCAGTTGAAACTCATCTTT.

About this clone itself: With a far larger clone one base away, a read error is the likely cause. Other DNA sequences from this sample encode an identical CDR3 as well. The chain employs TRDV2 and TRDJ3, with 10 bases that match TRDD3. The CDR3 loop spans 21 amino acids. The germline V gene encodes CDR1 GEAIGNYY and CDR2 EKD. With 3 bases clipped from V and 0 bases from J, the junction kept 13 bases outside the gene matches. The CDR3 region is CACDSPYWGIPNSWDTRQMFF. CDR3 in DNA: TGTGCCTGTGACTCGCCCTACTGGGGGATCCCTAACTCCTGGGACACCCGACAGATGTTTTTC.

Concerning this clone: TCRdb's protein, taken from a much larger clone, differs from this DNA's translation at residue 14, likely owing to a read error; the protein displayed comes from the DNA. This chain uses TRDV2 with TRDJ1; TRDD3 matches at 12 bases. The J gene was missing in TCRdb and was found by matching the end of the DNA to germline. V was clipped by 1 base and J by 3 bases; unmatched bases: 14. CDR3 length: 19 amino acids. The germline gives CDR1 GEAIGNYY, CDR2 EKD. The DNA for the CDR3 is TGTGCCTGTGACACGAGACTGGGGGATACACTTCGAGACGCCGATAAACTCATCTTT. Encoded protein: CACDTRLGDTLRDADKLIF.

In the case of this clone: TCRdb pairs this DNA with a much larger clone's protein that differs at residue 4, likely a read error; the protein shown was translated from the DNA. The rearrangement links TRDV1 to TRDJ1, with D tentatively TRDD2 or TRDD3 (6 bases each). The CDR3 runs to 18 residues. The germline V gene has CDR1 TSWWSYY and CDR2 QGS. CDR3 region: CALEERRFLGTGGNKLIF. The CDR3 DNA sequence: TGTGCTCTTGAGGAACGGAGATTCCTAGGGACCGGGGGGAATAAACTCATCTTT.

This clone occurred a few times. The protein given by TCRdb reflects a much larger clone and differs at residue 7 from this DNA's translation, likely from a read error; the protein shown is the DNA's translation. V is TRDV1 and J is TRDJ1; TRDD3 aligns across 13 bases. With 0 bases clipped from V and 4 bases from J, the junction kept 29 bases outside the gene matches. Germline lookup yields CDR1 TSWWSYY and CDR2 QGS. CDR3 size: 25 residues. The CDR3 protein is CALGELAIMGPSSDTGGYAGDKLIF. The CDR3 DNA follows: TGTGCTCTTGGGGAACTAGCTATTATGGGGCCTTCCTCGGATACTGGGGGATACGCAGGCGATAAACTCATCTTT.

This clone was detected a few times. This likely came from a read error, as a far larger clone is one base away. The V gene was identified as TRDV1, while no J gene was called; the D call in the table, TRDD3, was not verified against the DNA. This CDR3 spans 21 amino acids. Germline CDR1 TSWWSYY, CDR2 QGS. CDR3 sequence: CALGEPIVLLGDTGLAPKLIF. DNA for the CDR3: TGTGCTCTTGGGGAACCTATCGTACTTCTGGGGGATACGGGACTCGCGCCTAAGCTCATCTTT.